Described below is a single TCR beta chain sequence and its context. Germline lookup yields CDR1 MDHEN and CDR2 SYDVKM. The CDR3 contains 12 residues. After removal of 9 bases from V and 4 bases from J, the junction contained 4 bases not matched to a gene. In the original processing: Nucleated cell counts were estimated from reference gene primer amplification. Sequenced by immunoSEQ multiplex PCR; TCRdb stores in-frame clones only, minus some. Clone size and the V and J calls come from that table; the DNA yielded D and trimming. The sample has some 200,000 clones, more than 75% seen once; the top ten hold 10% to 15%. This entry is derived from a study of blood T cell repertoires in COVID-19. Study-level information: Sites across the United States, Italy and Spain contributed samples from acute and convalescent COVID-19. T cells, B-cell-depleted T cells, or PBMCs provided the cDNA or gDNA that served as material.

The origin of this receptor is a human donor in a cohort sampled during active COVID-19. This chain links TRBV28 with TRBJ2-7; TRBD1 aligns across 9 bases. The sample consisted of peripheral blood. This CDR3 is CASYDRGYEQYF. The DNA of the CDR3 is TGTGCCAGTTACGACAGGGGGTACGAGCAGTACTTC.